This entry lists 26 T cell receptor beta chains sequenced from one sample in a study of cytomegalovirus exposure and HLA in healthy donors. TCRdb keeps only in-frame clones here, not all; method: immunoSEQ multiplex PCR. This table holds around 250,000 clones, around 90% found once. Sequenced input: PBMCs. Source of these receptors: a woman under 30 in good health and CMV-seronegative.

This chain connects TRBV5-6 to TRBJ2-3, with TRBD1 matching over 9 bases. Germline V CDR1 and CDR2: SGHDT, YYEEEE. The CDR3 contains 17 residues. J gave up 4 bases and V 0 bases, and 9 bases lay outside the gene matches. CDR3 DNA: TGTGCCAGCAGCTTGGATGCTGGGACAGGGTATGCAGATACGCAGTATTTT. Translation: CASSLDAGTGYADTQYF.

The chain recombines TRBV5-1 with TRBJ1-6, with D maybe TRBD1 (6 bases). Germline CDR1 and CDR2: SGHRS and YFSETQ. The CDR3 sequence is 17 residues long. The V end lost 1 base, the J end lost 0 bases, and 11 bases lay between the germline ends. This CDR3 is CASSLSGESSYNSPLHF. DNA of the CDR3: TGCGCCAGCAGCTTGTCAGGGGAAAGCTCCTATAATTCACCCCTCCACTTT.

This chain links TRBV28 with TRBJ2-3; unclear D gene. This CDR3 is built from 13 residues. Germline V lookup: CDR1 MDHEN, CDR2 SYDVKM. V was clipped by 3 bases and J by 6 bases, with 10 bases between them. CDR3 amino acids: CASSFSAADTQYF. In DNA form, the CDR3 reads TGTGCCAGCAGTTTTTCGGCGGCCGATACGCAGTATTTT.

This chain joins TRBV27 and TRBJ2-7; 8 bases match TRBD1. The V segment lost 0 bases and the J segment 5 bases; nucleotides outside the gene matches: 6. CDR3 length equals 15 residues. From germline, CDR1 is MNHEY and CDR2 SMNVEV (reference sequence). The CDR3 nucleotides are TGTGCCAGCAGTTTATCCCACAGGGGGGCTCACGAGCAGTACGTC. The encoded protein is CASSLSHRGAHEQYV.

This clone was observed once. V is TRBV30 and J is TRBJ2-1; TRBD1 matches at 10 bases. The CDR3 has 15 amino acids. Germline V gives CDR1 GTSNPN, CDR2 SVGIG (reference sequence). V shed 4 bases and J 8 bases; nucleotides not matched to a gene: 11. The CDR3 sequence: CAWTLLTGGTDEQFF. As DNA, the CDR3 is TGTGCCTGGACCCTATTGACAGGGGGCACGGATGAGCAGTTCTTC.

This clone was picked up one time. The chain employs TRBV6-5 and TRBJ1-5; no clear D. The germline V gene encodes CDR1 MNHEY and CDR2 SVGAGI. Trimming took off 2 bases at V and 2 bases at J, with 10 bases between the two ends. The CDR3 totals 15 residues. The CDR3 sequence is CASSYTGSGNQPQHF. The CDR3 DNA follows: TGTGCCAGCAGTTACACGGGTTCGGGCAATCAGCCCCAGCATTTT.

The chain joins TRBV5-1 to TRBJ1-1; tentative D call: TRBD1 (6 bases). The CDR3 spans 15 residues. V lost 3 bases to trimming and J lost 0 bases, with 12 bases between them. The germline CDR1 and CDR2 sequences are SGHRS and YFSETQ. The CDR3 nucleotides are TGCGCCAGCAGCTCTGAGGGACACCTGAACACTGAAGCTTTCTTT. It encodes CASSSEGHLNTEAFF.

This clone was counted a single time. The chain joins TRBV11-2 to TRBJ2-1; D is unresolved. Germline CDR1 is SGHAT and CDR2 is FQNNGV. The CDR3 runs 12 residues. With 1 base removed from V and 10 bases from J, the gap between germline ends came to 8 bases. The CDR3 loop reads CASSLGTPEQFF. The CDR3 coding sequence is TGTGCCAGCAGCTTAGGAACTCCGGAGCAGTTCTTC.

The chain combines TRBV19 with TRBJ2-3; 10 bases agree with TRBD2. Germline-derived CDR1 and CDR2 are LNHDA and SQIVND (reference sequence). Losses at the gene ends were 2 bases for V and 4 bases for J; bases not matched to a gene: 6. This CDR3 has 16 residues. The CDR3 is CASSISSGGTADTQYF. The CDR3 DNA reads TGTGCCAGTAGTATAAGTAGCGGGGGGACGGCAGATACGCAGTATTTT.

The genes are TRBV2 and TRBJ2-5; D is perhaps TRBD2 (7 bases). This CDR3 is 15 amino acids long. Trimming shortened V by 7 bases and J by 2 bases, and 17 bases separated the two germline ends. Germline lookup yields CDR1 SNHLY and CDR2 FYNNEI. The CDR3 nucleotides are TGTGCCAGCAATCCGGGGGGCGCTACTCAAGAGACCCAGTACTTC. The encoded protein is CASNPGGATQETQYF.

The chain joins TRBV6-6 to TRBJ2-2; 7 bases agree with TRBD2. This CDR3 is 16 amino acids long. V was pared by 6 bases and J by 0 bases, with 7 bases of the junction left unmatched. Per the germline V gene, CDR1 is MNHNY and CDR2 is SVGAGI (reference sequence). The CDR3 loop reads CASRASAGANTGELFF. In DNA form, the CDR3 reads TGTGCCAGCAGAGCGTCGGCGGGGGCGAACACCGGGGAGCTGTTTTTT.

V gene TRBV5-4 combines with J gene TRBJ1-2, with D tentatively TRBD1 (5 bases). Germline CDR1 SGHNT, CDR2 YYREEE (reference sequence). This CDR3 has 14 amino acids. V was cut by 0 bases and J by 8 bases, with 14 bases left in between. The CDR3 nucleotides are TGTGCCAGCAGCTTGGGTGGGTTCCCAGGGGGCTACACCTTC. It specifies CASSLGGFPGGYTF.

This clone has only one observation. This sequence joins TRBV28 and TRBJ1-4; a possible D gene is TRBD1 (5 bases). V lost 2 bases, J lost 7 bases, and 14 bases lay in between. Germline values: CDR1 MDHEN, CDR2 SYDVKM. The CDR3 length is 15 residues. In DNA form, the CDR3 reads TGTGCCAGCAGTTTAGGTAGTAGGAGGGGTGAAAAACTGTTTTTT. It codes for CASSLGSRRGEKLFF.

The chain has TRBV2 and TRBJ2-1, with 7 nucleotides matching TRBD2. The length of the CDR3 is 16 residues. Germline-derived CDR1 and CDR2 are SNHLY and FYNNEI. V dropped 10 bases and J dropped 5; count of bases not matched to a gene: 17. For the CDR3, the DNA is TGTGCCAACCCGATTATAGCGGGCCAGAGAGACAATGAGCAGTTCTTC. Its translation is CANPIIAGQRDNEQFF. Looking up the rest from reference TRBV2 and TRBJ2-1 gives the full variable domain: EPEVTQTPSHQVTQMGQEVILRCVPISNHLYFYWYRQILGQKVEFLVSFYNNEISEKSEIFDDQFSVERPDGSNFTLKIRSTKLEDSAMYFCANPIIAGQRDNEQFFGPGTRLTVL.

The chain combines TRBV7-6 with TRBJ1-1; a possible D gene is TRBD1 (5 bases). Germline lookup yields CDR1 SGHVS and CDR2 FNYEAQ. V lost 3 bases, J lost 4 bases, and 12 bases lay in between. This CDR3 comprises 14 residues. The CDR3 loop reads CASSFGGGLTEAFF. For the CDR3, the DNA is TGTGCCAGCAGCTTCGGGGGGGGTCTCACTGAAGCTTTCTTT.

The J gene is TRBJ1-1, the V gene TRBV5-8; possible D gene TRBD1, 5 bases. Trimming took off 2 bases at V and 3 bases at J, with 8 bases between the two ends. The V gene's germline CDR1 is SGHTS and CDR2 YDEGEE. This CDR3 has 13 amino acids. CDR3 sequence: CASSLPGDTEAFF. In DNA, the CDR3 is TGTGCCAGCAGCTTACCGGGGGACACTGAAGCTTTCTTT.

The CDR3 DNA follows: TGTGCCAGCAGGTCGACAGGGGGGGAGAATGGCTACACCTTC. Its protein is CASRSTGGENGYTF. V gene TRBV6-1 combines with J gene TRBJ1-2; TRBD1 agrees at 9 bases. Trimming at V came to 6 bases and at J to 6 bases, leaving 8 bases not matched to a gene. The CDR3 has 14 amino acids. The V gene's germline CDR1 is MNHNS and CDR2 SASEGT.

The V call is TRBV30, the J call TRBJ2-5; 11 bases fit TRBD1. Germline V gene data show CDR1 as GTSNPN and CDR2 as SVGIG (reference sequence). The CDR3 covers 12 residues. After removal of 4 bases from V and 7 bases from J, the junction contained 2 bases not matched to a gene. The CDR3 bases are TGTGCCTGGAAAGGGACAGGGGGGACCCAGTACTTC. Its protein is CAWKGTGGTQYF.

This clone occurred once. The chain is built from TRBV6-5 and TRBJ2-7; a weak D match, TRBD1 (6 bases). This CDR3 has 14 amino acids. CDR1 and CDR2 (germline): MNHEY, SVGAGI. Trimming cost V 0 bases and J 5 bases, with 11 bases left between them. Here the CDR3 DNA reads TGTGCCAGCAGTTACTCGGGGGCTTTTGACGAGCAGTACGTC. Protein sequence: CASSYSGAFDEQYV.

The chain combines TRBV5-1 with TRBJ2-2, with 9 bases identical to TRBD1. CDR1 is SGHRS and CDR2 is YFSETQ in the germline V gene. This CDR3 has 16 residues. Losses at the gene ends were 2 bases for V and 6 bases for J; bases not matched to a gene: 8. The CDR3 sequence: CASSFRDRVMAGELFF. The DNA of the CDR3 is TGCGCCAGCAGCTTCCGGGACAGGGTTATGGCCGGGGAGCTGTTTTTT.

The genes are TRBV7-9 and TRBJ2-7, with 11 bases lining up with TRBD1. CDR3 length: 16 amino acids. V dropped 5 bases and J dropped 1; count of bases not matched to a gene: 7. From germline, CDR1 is SEHNR and CDR2 FQNEAQ (reference sequence). The CDR3 DNA sequence: TGTGCCAGCAGCCGATGGACAGGGGGCGAATCCTACGAGCAGTACGTC. It translates to CASSRWTGGESYEQYV.

This clone came up a few times. The chain joins TRBV5-8 to TRBJ1-6, with 7 positions matching TRBD1. V was pared by 4 bases and J by 3 bases, with 7 bases of the junction left unmatched. This CDR3 contains 16 residues. Germline V gives CDR1 SGHTS, CDR2 YDEGEE. CDR3 in amino acids: CASSPGQDLYNSPLHF. CDR3 sequence (DNA): TGTGCCAGCAGCCCCGGACAGGACCTCTATAATTCACCCCTCCACTTT.

The chain couples TRBV19 to TRBJ2-2; unclear D gene. Looked up from germline, CDR1 is LNHDA and CDR2 is SQIVND (reference sequence). This CDR3 has 13 residues. V shed 5 bases and J shed 3 bases, with 7 bases lying between them. The DNA for the CDR3 is TGTGCCAGTAGTCCACTGGACACCGGGGAGCTGTTTTTT. It specifies CASSPLDTGELFF.

This rearrangement joins TRBV5-1 to TRBJ2-5; 9 bases match TRBD1. The V and J ends lost 7 bases and 5 bases, in that order; junction bases with no gene match: 6. The CDR3 is 13 amino acids. Germline V gene lookup returns CDR1 SGHRS and CDR2 YFSETQ. This CDR3 is CASETGGSETQYF. The CDR3 coding sequence is TGCGCCAGCGAGACAGGGGGGTCGGAGACCCAGTACTTC.

The gene calls are TRBV27 and TRBJ1-2, with 7 bases identical to TRBD1. V shed 5 bases and J 7 bases; nucleotides not matched to a gene: 7. CDR1 and CDR2 (germline): MNHEY, SMNVEV (reference sequence). This CDR3 spans 13 amino acids. CDR3 nucleotide sequence: TGTGCCAGCAGTGACACAGGGGCAGGTGGCTACACCTTC. This codes for CASSDTGAGGYTF.

This clone was picked up one time. J is TRBJ1-2 and V is TRBV10-3, with D maybe TRBD1 (6 bases). CDR3 size: 13 residues. V gave up 6 bases and J gave up 8 bases, with 16 bases separating them. Germline V gene sequence: CDR1 ENHRY, CDR2 SYGVKD. DNA for the CDR3: TGTGCCATCAGCGAACGGGGGGCTGAAGGCTACACCTTC. This translates into CAISERGAEGYTF.